This T cell receptor (beta chain) was sequenced during a study of cytomegalovirus exposure and HLA in healthy donors. Study observations and caveats: In vitro testing confirmed a few CMV-associated chains as specific for CMV antigens. Immune exposure information comprised only CMV serostatus.

With respect to this clone: The antigen remains unidentified.

The junction had 1 base not matched to a gene; V was cut back by 4 bases and J by 1 base. There are 14 residues in the CDR3. Germline loops: CDR1 MRHNA, CDR2 SNTAGT. The PCR used 60 Vbeta and 13 Jbeta primers. In the study's own analysis: Approximately 79 million unique TCR beta chains, around 11 million of them shared, were counted by a later analysis. Here immunoSEQ multiplex PCR was the method, and the copy in TCRdb shows in-frame clones only, minus some. The DNA was the basis for D and trimming; V, J and clone size are from that table. The sample comprises about 120,000 clones, 75% to 90% of which are singletons, and approximately 10% rests with the top ten.

The chain has TRBV6-4 and TRBJ2-3, with 8 bases lining up with TRBD2. Material: PBMCs. The TCR was taken from a man aged 25-40 years in good health and CMV-seropositive. CDR3 in DNA: TGTGCCAGCAGTGGTAGCGGGGGCACAGATACGCAGTATTTT. Its protein is CASSGSGGTDTQYF.